This T cell receptor (beta chain) was identified during a study of blood T cells in healthy people across ages. J lost 5 bases, V lost 4 bases, and 7 bases had no gene match. CDR3 length equals 16 residues. Per the germline V gene, CDR1 is SGHTA and CDR2 is FQGNSA. Together with a sample-barcoded 5' primer, a J-beta primer mix was included in a second PCR lasting about 6 to 12 cycles. TCRdb ran MiXCR on the 5' RACE reads and lists one entry per CDR3 protein. The sample lists around 1,500,000 distinct CDR3 sequences, under 30% occurring once. This clonotype was counted between two and nine times. The TCR originated in a woman aged 25 to 39 in good health. The source material was blood. The V call is TRBV7-2, the J call TRBJ2-1; 11 positions match TRBD2. This CDR3 is CASSYLGTSGDNEQFF. CDR3 DNA: TGTGCCAGCAGCTATCTCGGGACTAGCGGCGACAATGAGCAGTTCTTC.